The 20 T cell receptor beta chains below all came from one sample that was sequenced in a study of control samples from healthy donors and cancer patients. TCRdb's table, derived via immunoSEQ multiplex PCR, lists solely in-frame clones and lacks some. Of 70,000 to 95,000 clones listed, approximately 87% were seen once; the top ten hold 20% to 25%. Sequencing used blood. These receptor sequences come from a man in his forties or fifties in good health.

This chain uses TRBV2 with TRBJ1-1, with D uncertain. From germline, CDR1 is SNHLY and CDR2 FYNNEI. Trimming pared 4 bases from V and 0 bases from J, leaving 12 bases between. The CDR3 is made up of 15 amino acids. The DNA of the CDR3 is TGTGCCAGCAGTGTTTGGCAGTCCATGAACACTGAAGCTTTCTTT. This gives the protein CASSVWQSMNTEAFF.

Concerning this clone itself: The identical CDR3 is also encoded by other nucleotide sequences in the sample. This chain uses TRBV6-2 or TRBV6-3 with TRBJ1-1; D is unclear. This CDR3 is 13 amino acids long. Germline V gene data show CDR1 as MNHEY and CDR2 as SVGEGT. Trimming shortened V by 0 bases and J by 5 bases, and 7 bases separated the two germline ends. Here the CDR3 DNA reads TGTGCCAGCAGTTACTCGAGGAATACTGAAGCTTTCTTT. Protein: CASSYSRNTEAFF.

The V gene is TRBV7-2, the J gene TRBJ2-1; tentative D call: TRBD2 (6 bases). This CDR3 has 15 amino acids. The germline CDR1 and CDR2 sequences are SGHTA and FQGNSA. Trimming cost V 3 bases and J 0 bases, with 9 bases left between them. The CDR3 spells CASSFMRGSYNEQFF. The CDR3 bases are TGTGCCAGCAGCTTCATGCGGGGCTCCTACAATGAGCAGTTCTTC.

The CDR3 loop reads CASSLHPFQPQHF. The CDR3 DNA reads as TGTGCCAGCAGCTTACATCCATTTCAGCCCCAGCATTTT. This chain links TRBV7-2 with TRBJ1-5; D is unresolved. V was trimmed by 2 bases and J by 6 bases, leaving 8 bases between them. The CDR3 sequence is 13 residues long. The germline gives CDR1 SGHTA, CDR2 FQGNSA.

This chain uses TRBV6-6 with TRBJ1-6; 7 bases align to TRBD1. CDR1 is MNHNY and CDR2 is SVGAGI in the germline V gene (reference sequence). The CDR3 is 13 amino acids. J gave up 9 bases and V 7 bases, and 6 bases lay outside the gene matches. CDR3 in DNA: TGTGCCAGCAAGACAGGGAGCGGTTCACCCCTCCACTTT. The encoded protein is CASKTGSGSPLHF.

The chain uses TRBV11-3 and TRBJ2-5, with 7 bases aligning to TRBD1. Germline V gene data show CDR1 as SGHNT and CDR2 as YENEEA. Germline trimming cut 3 bases from V and 3 bases from J; bases unmatched to any gene: 10. The CDR3 spans 16 residues. This chain's CDR3 is CASSFGTVPTKETQYF. In DNA form, the CDR3 reads TGTGCCAGCAGCTTTGGGACAGTCCCAACCAAAGAGACCCAGTACTTC.

This clone was counted between two and nine times. J is TRBJ2-7 and V is TRBV7-6; 7 bases are shared with TRBD1. Trimming cost V 3 bases and J 3 bases; bases outside gene matches: 5. Per germline, CDR1 SGHVS and CDR2 FNYEAQ. This CDR3 is 14 amino acids long. CDR3 loop: CASSLPGQNYEQYF. The CDR3 nucleotides are TGTGCCAGCAGCTTGCCGGGACAGAACTACGAGCAGTACTTC. Based on the CDR3 plus reference TRBV7-6 and TRBJ2-7, the full variable domain is GAGVSQSPRYKVTKRGQDVALRCDPISGHVSLYWYRQALGQGPEFLTYFNYEAQQDKSGLPNDRFSAERPEGSISTLTIQRTEQRDSAMYRCASSLPGQNYEQYFGPGTRLTVT.

The gene calls are TRBV19 and TRBJ1-2; possibly TRBD1 for D (5 bases). This CDR3 is 17 amino acids long. In germline, CDR1 is LNHDA, CDR2 SQIVND (reference sequence). Trimming left V 0 bases short and J 0 bases short, with 14 bases between. The CDR3 DNA is TGTGCCAGTAGTATAGATTCCGGGGCCCAAGCTAACTATGGCTACACCTTC. Protein: CASSIDSGAQANYGYTF. The full variable domain, completed using reference TRBV19 and TRBJ1-2, is DGGITQSPKYLFRKEGQNVTLSCEQNLNHDAMYWYRQDPGQGLRLIYYSQIVNDFQKGDIAEGYSVSREKKESFPLTVTSAQKNPTAFYLCASSIDSGAQANYGYTFGSGTRLTVV.

This chain joins TRBV24-1 and TRBJ1-2, with 7 bases matching TRBD1. Per germline, CDR1 KGHDR and CDR2 SFDVKD. The CDR3 is 14 residues long. The V segment lost 3 bases and the J segment 5 bases; nucleotides outside the gene matches: 5. This CDR3 is CATSDPDRSYGYTF. CDR3 coding DNA: TGTGCCACCAGTGATCCGGACAGGTCTTATGGCTACACCTTC.

The V gene is TRBV24-1, the J gene TRBJ1-2; tentatively, D is TRBD1 (5 bases). CDR3 length: 15 residues. From germline, CDR1 is KGHDR and CDR2 SFDVKD. Trimming pared 4 bases from V and 6 bases from J, leaving 17 bases between. For the CDR3, the DNA is TGTGCCACCAGTGACCCCGTTTCCGGGACTGATGGCTACACCTTC. The encoded protein is CATSDPVSGTDGYTF.

This chain uses TRBV5-8 with TRBJ1-6; TRBD1 aligns across 9 bases. The germline gives CDR1 SGHTS, CDR2 YDEGEE. The CDR3 has 15 residues. The V segment lost 2 bases and the J segment 9 bases; nucleotides outside the gene matches: 6. The CDR3 spells CASSFMTGGTSPLHF. The CDR3 nucleotides are TGTGCCAGCAGCTTCATGACAGGGGGAACTTCACCCCTCCACTTT.

This sequence joins TRBV24-1 and TRBJ2-3; weak D call: TRBD1 (5 bases). V dropped 0 bases and J dropped 11 bases, with 20 bases sitting between them. CDR3 size: 16 residues. Germline loops: CDR1 KGHDR, CDR2 SFDVKD. The DNA for the CDR3 is TGTGCCACCAGTGATTTGTTCGAAAGGGGAACCGAGAAGCAGTATTTT. Its translation: CATSDLFERGTEKQYF.

The genes are TRBV7-2 and TRBJ2-2; 8 nucleotides agree with TRBD1. Looked up from germline, CDR1 is SGHTA and CDR2 is FQGNSA. J gave up 6 bases and V 4 bases, and 7 bases lay outside the gene matches. The CDR3 spans 15 residues. The CDR3 here is CASSSARGRAGELFF. The CDR3 DNA follows: TGTGCCAGCAGCTCCGCCAGGGGGCGCGCCGGGGAGCTGTTTTTT.

The chain has TRBV10-3 and TRBJ2-7; no clear D. The V gene's germline CDR1 is ENHRY and CDR2 SYGVKD. This CDR3 is built from 12 residues. Trimming pared 10 bases from V and 2 bases from J, leaving 12 bases between. The DNA of the CDR3 is TGTGCCACAGAACTCTCTGCCTACGAGCAGTACGTC. Protein product: CATELSAYEQYV.

This clone was detected only once. This chain uses TRBV24-1 with TRBJ1-4; the match to TRBD1 covers 12 bases. CDR1 KGHDR and CDR2 SFDVKD come from the germline V gene. This CDR3 is built from 17 residues. J gave up 7 bases and V 7 bases, and 12 bases lay outside the gene matches. The CDR3 DNA reads as TGTGCCACCAGCCCGGGACAGGGGGCTGGAGGGGGTGAAAAACTGTTTTTT. Translating gives CATSPGQGAGGGEKLFF.

The chain employs TRBV4-3 and TRBJ1-2; D gene unclear. The CDR3 runs to 15 residues. Trimming removed 0 bases from V and 4 bases from J, with 12 bases in between. Looked up from germline, CDR1 is LGHNA and CDR2 is YSLEER. The CDR3 DNA is TGCGCCAGCAGCCAAGAACGGGCGACGGCCTATGGCTACACCTTC. This codes for CASSQERATAYGYTF.

The chain employs TRBV5-6 and TRBJ2-1, with 11 bases identical to TRBD2. CDR1 and CDR2 from the germline V gene are SGHDT and YYEEEE. This CDR3 region has 16 residues. After removal of 4 bases from V and 2 bases from J, the junction contained 5 bases not matched to a gene. The CDR3 nucleotides are TGTGCCAGCAGCAACGGACTAGCGGGCACCTACAATGAGCAGTTCTTC. This gives the protein CASSNGLAGTYNEQFF.

The gene calls are TRBV11-3 and TRBJ2-1; 10 positions match TRBD2. Germline-derived CDR1 and CDR2 are SGHNT and YENEEA. The V and J ends lost 5 bases and 4 bases, in that order; junction bases with no gene match: 5. The CDR3 length is 15 residues. The CDR3 is CASSPGTSEYNEQFF. DNA for the CDR3: TGTGCCAGCAGCCCCGGGACTAGCGAGTACAATGAGCAGTTCTTC.

This clone was counted only a few times. The rearrangement links TRBV15 to TRBJ2-7, with D unclear. CDR1 LNHNV and CDR2 YYDKDF come from the germline V gene (reference sequence). This CDR3 region has 15 residues. V was shortened by 0 bases and J by 3 bases, with 12 bases between the two germline ends. The CDR3 sequence: CATSRESLPNYEQYF. The CDR3 DNA follows: TGTGCCACCAGCAGAGAATCCCTCCCTAACTACGAGCAGTACTTC.

This clone was found many times. This rearrangement joins TRBV29-1 to TRBJ1-1, with D hard to call. CDR1 and CDR2 (germline): SQVTM, ANQGSEA. V was pared by 8 bases and J by 3 bases, with 16 bases between. This CDR3 comprises 13 residues. The CDR3 DNA is TGCAGCACTGAACCCTCCCTTGACACTGAAGCTTTCTTT. Translated: CSTEPSLDTEAFF.